The 18 T cell receptor beta chains below all came from one sample that was sequenced in a study of T cell responses to AZD1222 COVID-19 vaccine. Using immunoSEQ multiplex PCR, the repertoire was profiled, and TCRdb retains in-frame clones only, with some absent. The sample includes about 150,000 clones, roughly 90% of them seen just once. This specimen consisted of peripheral blood, obtained on day 0 of MenACWY control vaccination. These receptors all stem from an adult in good health.

This clone has a single count. The chain links TRBV7-2 to TRBJ1-3; D is undetermined. Germline V gene lookup returns CDR1 SGHTA and CDR2 FQGNSA. CDR3 length equals 15 residues. V was cut by 1 base and J by 4 bases, with 11 bases left in between. The CDR3 sequence is CASSLDPDVGNTIYF. The CDR3 bases are TGTGCCAGCAGCTTAGATCCGGACGTCGGAAACACCATATATTTT.

This clone was observed a few times. The V call is TRBV3-1 (or the pseudogene TRBV3-2), the J call TRBJ1-1; 9 bases match TRBD1. V was pared by 5 bases and J by 11 bases, with 9 bases of the junction left unmatched. CDR1 and CDR2 from the germline V gene are LGHDT and YNNKEL (reference sequence). This CDR3 has 13 residues. DNA for the CDR3: TGTGCCAGCAGCAAACCGGGACAGGGTCTGGCTTTCTTT. Its translation is CASSKPGQGLAFF.

This clone was seen ten or more times. The gene calls are TRBV10-3 and TRBJ2-7, with D unclear. CDR3 length: 10 amino acids. The germline V gene encodes CDR1 ENHRY and CDR2 SYGVKD. With 8 bases removed from V and 6 bases from J, the gap between germline ends came to 8 bases. The CDR3 reads CAIGVVEQYF. As DNA, the CDR3 is TGTGCCATCGGAGTAGTCGAGCAGTACTTC.

The gene calls are TRBV18 and TRBJ1-6; no clear D gene. Germline CDR1 reads KGHSH; CDR2 reads LQKENI. V was cut by 1 base and J by 9 bases, with 10 bases left in between. This CDR3 comprises 14 residues. DNA of the CDR3: TGTGCCAGCTCACCACGGAGGTCGGGTTCACCCCTCCACTTT. It encodes CASSPRRSGSPLHF.

The CDR3 coding sequence is TGTGCCAGCAGTTCCGGTGAAGCGGGAGGGAGTTTGGAGCAGTACTTC. Translating it yields CASSSGEAGGSLEQYF. The rearrangement links TRBV6-2 or TRBV6-3 to TRBJ2-7; 10 nucleotides align to TRBD2. Per germline, CDR1 MNHEY and CDR2 SVGEGT. J gave up 7 bases and V 4 bases, and 13 bases lay outside the gene matches. The CDR3 spans 16 residues.

The V call is TRBV5-1, the J call TRBJ1-5; the D is unclear. The V gene's germline CDR1 is SGHRS and CDR2 YFSETQ. The CDR3 loop spans 13 amino acids. V lost 4 bases and J 4 bases, leaving 9 bases between the germline ends. This chain's CDR3 is CASSPETNQPQHF. CDR3 nucleotides: TGCGCCAGCAGCCCGGAAACTAATCAGCCCCAGCATTTT.

The V call is TRBV4-1, the J call TRBJ1-5; a possible D gene is TRBD1 (5 bases). V shed 4 bases and J shed 1 base, with 20 bases lying between them. The CDR3 consists of 18 residues. Germline CDR1 MGHRA, CDR2 YSYEKL. CDR3 sequence reads: CASSPHSGGVGSNQPQHF. The DNA of the CDR3 is TGCGCCAGCAGCCCCCACTCGGGAGGGGTGGGAAGCAATCAGCCCCAGCATTTT.

The V gene is TRBV7-8, the J gene TRBJ2-2, with D perhaps TRBD2 (5 bases). Per germline, CDR1 SGHVS and CDR2 FQNEAQ. CDR3 length: 16 residues. V lost 1 base and J lost 0, with 9 bases in between. CDR3 sequence reads: CASSLVRGPNTGELFF. The CDR3 nucleotides read TGTGCCAGCAGCTTAGTCCGAGGGCCGAACACCGGGGAGCTGTTTTTT.

CDR3 protein: CASSDTGNTEAFF. CDR3 sequence (DNA): TGTGCCAGCAGCGATACAGGGAACACTGAAGCTTTCTTT. V gene TRBV4-2 combines with J gene TRBJ1-1; possible D gene TRBD1, 5 bases. CDR1 LGHNA and CDR2 YNFKEQ come from the germline V gene. This CDR3 is built from 13 residues. The germline V and J ends were trimmed by 5 bases and 1 base, with 8 bases remaining between them.

In this sample, this clone turned up a few times. The CDR3 bases are TGTGCCAGCAGTTCCACCGGGACAGGGAGGTTGAACACTGAAGCTTTCTTT. Protein product: CASSSTGTGRLNTEAFF. The V and J genes are TRBV28 and TRBJ1-1; 9 nucleotides match TRBD1. CDR1 and CDR2 from the germline V gene are MDHEN and SYDVKM. CDR3 length: 17 amino acids. J lost 0 bases, V lost 4 bases, and 9 bases had no gene match.

The rearrangement links TRBV5-4 to TRBJ1-1; D is ambiguous. The V and J ends lost 0 bases and 3 bases respectively, with 12 bases between them. The germline gives CDR1 SGHNT, CDR2 YYREEE (reference sequence). CDR3 size: 15 residues. CDR3 region: CASSLDPATYTEAFF. The CDR3 nucleotides are TGTGCCAGCAGCTTGGATCCAGCTACTTACACTGAAGCTTTCTTT.

The rearrangement joins TRBV27 to TRBJ2-3; D unclear. The ends were cut back, 5 bases at V and 10 bases at J, with 13 bases in the middle. CDR1 MNHEY and CDR2 SMNVEV come from the germline V gene (reference sequence). This CDR3 has 12 amino acids. The CDR3 coding sequence is TGTGCCAGCAGTAAAGTCGGCATGGCGCAGTATTTT. As protein: CASSKVGMAQYF.

The V gene is TRBV6-5, the J gene TRBJ2-7; 8 bases map to TRBD1. Losses at the gene ends were 5 bases for V and 1 base for J; bases not matched to a gene: 7. This CDR3 is built from 15 residues. Germline-derived CDR1 and CDR2 are MNHEY and SVGAGI. The chain's CDR3 is CASSPQTGDSYEQYV. The DNA for the CDR3 is TGTGCCAGCAGTCCCCAGACAGGGGATTCCTACGAGCAGTACGTC.

The V and J genes are TRBV2 and TRBJ2-3; 8 bases are shared with TRBD2. CDR1 is SNHLY and CDR2 is FYNNEI in the germline V gene. J gave up 4 bases and V 6 bases, and 6 bases lay outside the gene matches. The CDR3 contains 14 residues. The CDR3 DNA reads TGTGCCAGCAGACTAGCGGATACCCCAGATACGCAGTATTTT. Residues: CASRLADTPDTQYF.

This clone was recorded once. This chain connects TRBV4-2 to TRBJ2-7, with D possibly being TRBD1 or TRBD2 (5 bases each). V was trimmed by 3 bases and J by 3 bases, leaving 18 bases between them. The CDR3 sequence is 16 residues long. The germline gives CDR1 LGHNA, CDR2 YNFKEQ. The CDR3, as DNA: TGTGCCAGCAGCCACGAAGGGGCGGACTGGAGCTACGAGCAGTACTTC. This sequence encodes CASSHEGADWSYEQYF.

The gene calls are TRBV28 and TRBJ2-1; TRBD2 aligns across 12 bases. In germline, CDR1 is MDHEN, CDR2 SYDVKM. V lost 3 bases, J lost 4 bases, and 4 bases stayed unmatched. CDR3 size: 16 residues. CDR3 nucleotides: TGTGCCAGCAGTTTTAAACTAGCGGGGGGATACAATGAGCAGTTCTTC. It translates to CASSFKLAGGYNEQFF. Looking up the rest from reference TRBV28 and TRBJ2-1 gives the full variable domain: DVKVTQSSRYLVKRTGEKVFLECVQDMDHENMFWYRQDPGLGLRLIYFSYDVKMKEKGDIPEGYSVSREKKERFSLILESASTNQTSMYLCASSFKLAGGYNEQFFGPGTRLTVL.

This clone was observed a handful of times. This chain uses TRBV19 with TRBJ2-6; D call uncertain. Looked up from germline, CDR1 is LNHDA and CDR2 is SQIVND (reference sequence). The CDR3 totals 15 residues. The V end was cut by 6 bases, the J end by 2 bases, with 11 bases between. CDR3 loop: CASRTSGAGANVLTF. In DNA form, the CDR3 reads TGTGCCAGTAGGACCAGTGGAGCTGGGGCCAACGTCCTGACTTTC.

The rearrangement uses TRBV2 and TRBJ1-1, with a possible D match to TRBD1 (5 bases). Germline CDR1 is SNHLY and CDR2 is FYNNEI. The CDR3 extends over 14 amino acids. V was clipped by 6 bases and J by 2 bases, with 13 bases between them. DNA of the CDR3: TGTGCCAGCAGCCCCGGGGGGGACAACACTGAAGCTTTCTTT. This sequence encodes CASSPGGDNTEAFF.